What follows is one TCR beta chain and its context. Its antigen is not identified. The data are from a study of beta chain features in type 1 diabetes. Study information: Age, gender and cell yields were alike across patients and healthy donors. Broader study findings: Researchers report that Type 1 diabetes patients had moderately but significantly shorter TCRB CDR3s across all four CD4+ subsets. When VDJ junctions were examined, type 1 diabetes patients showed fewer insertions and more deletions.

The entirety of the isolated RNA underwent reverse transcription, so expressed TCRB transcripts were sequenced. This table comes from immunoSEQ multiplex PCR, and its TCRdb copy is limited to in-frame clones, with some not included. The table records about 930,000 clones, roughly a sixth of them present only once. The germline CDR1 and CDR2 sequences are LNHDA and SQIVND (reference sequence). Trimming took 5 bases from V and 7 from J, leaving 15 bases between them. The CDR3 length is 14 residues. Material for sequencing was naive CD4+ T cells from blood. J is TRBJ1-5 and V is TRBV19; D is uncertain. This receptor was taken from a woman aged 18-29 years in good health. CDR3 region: CASSGPVLGQPQHF. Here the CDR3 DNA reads TGTGCCAGTAGTGGTCCGGTTCTAGGCCAGCCCCAGCATTTT.